This T cell receptor beta chain stems from a study of CD8+ T cells in alopecia areata. Study summary: Dosing spanned 6 to 18 months on tofacitinib, then 6 months off drug.

Remarks on this clone: The antigen is undetermined.

Study-wide results and caveats: Scalp data also include sequences from resident alphabeta T cells of normal skin. Mice showed TCR sharing more clearly than patients did, possibly owing to HLA.

As the sequencing template, cDNA was produced by extracting RNA and reverse transcribing it. Clones were read by immunoSEQ multiplex PCR, and TCRdb kept only the in-frame ones, dropping some. The table has almost 250,000 clones, less than 80% seen once. This receptor was obtained from a human donor with alopecia areata. The material was CD4+ T cells sorted from blood, obtained at week 0.

The CDR3 coding sequence is TGCGCCAGCAGCGGTCATCGGGGCGTAGTCTACGAGCAGTACTTC. Amino acid sequence: CASSGHRGVVYEQYF. This rearrangement joins TRBV4-1 to TRBJ2-7; either TRBD1 or TRBD2 may supply D (5 bases each). CDR3 length: 15 residues. CDR1 MGHRA and CDR2 YSYEKL come from the germline V gene. V was clipped by 5 bases and J by 3 bases, with 17 bases between them.